The text below deals with one T cell receptor beta chain. TCRdb called the RT-PCR reads again in MiXCR, with one record for every CDR3 protein. The sample holds fewer than 800,000 distinct CDR3 sequences; 14% are singletons and the top ten take 3% to 4.5%. The material sequenced was memory CD4+ T cells from blood. This sequence was found in a female donor in good health, serving as a healthy control.

CDR3 coding DNA: TGTGCCAGCAGCATTACACCAAACACTGAAGCTTTCTTT. The encoded protein is CASSITPNTEAFF. The J gene is TRBJ1-1, the V gene TRBV7-2; D unclear. Trimming pared 5 bases from V and 2 bases from J, leaving 9 bases between. Germline V gives CDR1 SGHTA, CDR2 FQGNSA. The CDR3 is made up of 13 amino acids.